This T cell receptor (beta chain) was captured by sequencing in a study of OX40 agonist ivuxolimab in advanced cancers. The repertoire was sequenced with immunoSEQ multiplex PCR; TCRdb's copy has only in-frame clones and lacks some. The sample shows fewer than 85,000 clones, around 85% of them seen only once. Germline CDR1 is SGDLS and CDR2 is YYNGEE. This CDR3 comprises 15 residues. V trimming: 7 bases; J trimming: 2 bases; junction bases outside the gene matches: 7. This receptor was identified in an adult with an advanced solid tumor such as melanoma, head and neck, liver or kidney cancer. The sequenced sample was CD4+ or CD8+ T cells sorted from blood, obtained in a trial of the OX40 agonist ivuxolimab. The chain recombines TRBV9 with TRBJ2-3; 10 nucleotides agree with TRBD2. CDR3 sequence reads: CASDLSGGATDTQYF. The DNA of the CDR3 is TGTGCCAGCGACTTAAGCGGGGGGGCCACAGATACGCAGTATTTT.